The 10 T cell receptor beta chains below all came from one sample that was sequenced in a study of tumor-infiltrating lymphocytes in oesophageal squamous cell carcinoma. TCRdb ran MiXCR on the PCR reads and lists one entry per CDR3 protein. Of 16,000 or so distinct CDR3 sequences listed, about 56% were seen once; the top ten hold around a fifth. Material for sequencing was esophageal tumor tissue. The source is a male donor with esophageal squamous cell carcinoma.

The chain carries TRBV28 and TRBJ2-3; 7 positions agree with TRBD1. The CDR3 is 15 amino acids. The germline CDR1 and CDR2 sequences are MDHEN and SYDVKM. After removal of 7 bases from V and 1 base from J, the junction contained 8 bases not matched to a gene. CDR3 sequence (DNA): TGTGCCAGCATCGAGGGGGCAGGGGGCACAGATACGCAGTATTTT. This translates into CASIEGAGGTDTQYF.

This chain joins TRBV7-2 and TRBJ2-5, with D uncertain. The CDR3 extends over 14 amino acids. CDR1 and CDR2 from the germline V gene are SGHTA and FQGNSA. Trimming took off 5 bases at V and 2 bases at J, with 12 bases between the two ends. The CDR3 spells CASSPPPNQETQYF. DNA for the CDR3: TGTGCCAGCAGCCCCCCCCCGAATCAAGAGACCCAGTACTTC.

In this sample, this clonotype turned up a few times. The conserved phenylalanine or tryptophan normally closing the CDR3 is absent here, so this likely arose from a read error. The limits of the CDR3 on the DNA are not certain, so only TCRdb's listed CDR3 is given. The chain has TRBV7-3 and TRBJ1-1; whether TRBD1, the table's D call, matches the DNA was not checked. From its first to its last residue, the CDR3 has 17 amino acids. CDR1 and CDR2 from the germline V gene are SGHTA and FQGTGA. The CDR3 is CASSLGRIAPTSSTSVR.

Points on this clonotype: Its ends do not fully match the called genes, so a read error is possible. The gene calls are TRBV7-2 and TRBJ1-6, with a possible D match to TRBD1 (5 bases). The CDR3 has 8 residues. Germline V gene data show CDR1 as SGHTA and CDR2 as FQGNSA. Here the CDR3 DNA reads TGTGCCAGCAGCCCTGGGACTTTC. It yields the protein CASSPGTF.

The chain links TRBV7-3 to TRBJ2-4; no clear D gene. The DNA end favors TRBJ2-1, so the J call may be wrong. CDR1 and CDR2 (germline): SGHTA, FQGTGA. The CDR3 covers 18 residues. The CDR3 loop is CASSPHLTGPSAYNEQFF. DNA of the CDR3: TGTGCCAGCAGCCCACACCTCACCGGGCCGAGCGCCTACAATGAGCAGTTCTTC.

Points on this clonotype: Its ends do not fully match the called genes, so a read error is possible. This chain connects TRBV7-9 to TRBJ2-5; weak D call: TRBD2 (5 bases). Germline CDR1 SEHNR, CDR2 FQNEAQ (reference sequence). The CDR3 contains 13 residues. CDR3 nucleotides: TGTGCCAGCAGCTTAGCCCGGGATTCACCCCTCCACTTC. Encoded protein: CASSLARDSPLHF.

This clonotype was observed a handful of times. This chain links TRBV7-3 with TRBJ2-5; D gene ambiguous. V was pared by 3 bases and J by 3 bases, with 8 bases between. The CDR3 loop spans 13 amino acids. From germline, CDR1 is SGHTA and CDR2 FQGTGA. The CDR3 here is CASSFGREETQYF. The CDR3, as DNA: TGTGCCAGCAGCTTCGGCCGCGAAGAGACCCAGTACTTC.

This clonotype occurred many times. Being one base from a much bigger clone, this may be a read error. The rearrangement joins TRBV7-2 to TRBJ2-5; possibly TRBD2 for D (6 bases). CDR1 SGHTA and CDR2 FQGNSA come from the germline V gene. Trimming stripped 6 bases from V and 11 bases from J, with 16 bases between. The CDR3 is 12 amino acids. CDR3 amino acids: CASRDGTREQYF. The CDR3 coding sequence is TGTGCCAGCAGAGACGGGACTCGAGAGCAGTACTTC.

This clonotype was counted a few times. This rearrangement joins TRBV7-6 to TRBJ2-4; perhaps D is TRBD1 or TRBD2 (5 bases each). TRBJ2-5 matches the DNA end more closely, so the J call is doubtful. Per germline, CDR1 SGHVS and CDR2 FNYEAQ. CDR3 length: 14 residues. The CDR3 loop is CASSFGAIQETQYF. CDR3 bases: TGTGCCAGCAGCTTCGGGGCCATACAAGAGACCCAGTACTTC.

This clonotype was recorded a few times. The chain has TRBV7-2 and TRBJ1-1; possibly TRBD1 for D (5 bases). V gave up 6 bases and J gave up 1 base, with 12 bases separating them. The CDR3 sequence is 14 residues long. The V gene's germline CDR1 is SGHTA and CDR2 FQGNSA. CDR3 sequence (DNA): TGTGCCAGCAGTTGGGGACTTACGAACACTGAAGCTTTCTTT. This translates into CASSWGLTNTEAFF. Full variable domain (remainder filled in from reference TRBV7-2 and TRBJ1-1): GAGVSQSPSNKVTEKGKDVELRCDPISGHTALYWYRQSLGQGLEFLIYFQGNSAPDKSGLPSDRFSAERTGGSVSTLTIQRTQQEDSAVYLCASSWGLTNTEAFFGQGTRLTVV.